The 24 T cell receptor beta chains in this list originate from one sample, sequenced in a study of CD8 T cells in Susac syndrome. Random hexamers served to reverse transcribe roughly 0.45 to 1 ug RNA. One entry per CDR3 protein results from TCRdb running MiXCR on the immunoSEQ multiplex PCR reads. This table has about 180,000 distinct CDR3 sequences, 85% to 95% appearing once. The sample consisted of CD8+ T cells from PBMCs. The source of these receptors is a human donor with multiple sclerosis.

The rearrangement uses TRBV7-9 and TRBJ1-2, with D tentatively TRBD1 (6 bases). Germline lookup yields CDR1 SEHNR and CDR2 FQNEAQ (reference sequence). CDR3 length: 17 residues. V was cut by 4 bases and J by 7 bases, with 25 bases left in between. CDR3 DNA sequence: TGTGCCAGCAGCTCGGTACTAAGGGGGGATCCTCGGATTGGCTACACCTTC. Protein product: CASSSVLRGDPRIGYTF.

As to this clonotype: Its ends do not fully match the called genes, so a read error is possible. This rearrangement joins TRBV6-2 or TRBV6-3 to TRBJ2-1, with 12 bases that match TRBD2. The germline V gene has CDR1 MNHEY and CDR2 SVGEGT. CDR3 size: 13 residues. Here the CDR3 DNA reads TGTGCCAGTACAGAAGGACTAGCGGGGCCCCCGCTCTTC. Encoded protein: CASTEGLAGPPLF.

CDR3 nucleotides: TGCAGCGTTGAACACGAGATGAACACCGGGGAGCTGTTTTTT. Protein sequence: CSVEHEMNTGELFF. The chain joins TRBV29-1 to TRBJ2-2; D unclear. Germline values: CDR1 SQVTM, CDR2 ANQGSEA. The CDR3 spans 14 residues. Trimming took 2 bases from V and 1 from J, leaving 8 bases between them.

The chain couples TRBV30 to TRBJ2-5; 7 nucleotides line up with TRBD2. Germline loops: CDR1 GTSNPN, CDR2 SVGIG (reference sequence). V was pared by 0 bases and J by 5 bases, with 6 bases of the junction left unmatched. This CDR3 spans 14 amino acids. CDR3: CAWSVPAGRETQYF. The CDR3 nucleotides read TGTGCCTGGAGTGTACCAGCGGGGAGGGAGACCCAGTACTTC.

This rearrangement joins TRBV30 to TRBJ2-1, with TRBD1 matching 7 bases. The germline V gene encodes CDR1 GTSNPN and CDR2 SVGIG (reference sequence). The ends lost 0 bases at V and 5 bases at J; junction bases unmatched: 7. The CDR3 loop spans 15 amino acids. CDR3 bases: TGTGCCTGGAGTGTATGGGTTGGACAGGACAATGAGCAGTTCTTC. Protein sequence: CAWSVWVGQDNEQFF. Filled out from reference TRBV30 and TRBJ2-1, the complete variable domain reads SQTIHQWPATLVQPVGSPLSLECTVEGTSNPNLYWYRQAAGRGLQLLFYSVGIGQISSEVPQNLSASRPQDRQFILSSKKLLLSDSGFYLCAWSVWVGQDNEQFFGPGTRLTVL.

The gene calls are TRBV20-1 and TRBJ1-2; D not certain. The CDR3 has 9 amino acids. Looked up from germline, CDR1 is DFQATT and CDR2 is SNEGSKA (reference sequence). V lost 3 bases and J lost 8, with 4 bases in between. The CDR3 region is CSASPGYTF. In DNA, the CDR3 is TGCAGTGCTAGCCCGGGCTACACCTTC.

This clonotype was seen once. The rearrangement uses TRBV20-1 and TRBJ1-2; 8 bases map to TRBD1. Unmatched junction bases numbered 4, after V lost 5 bases and J lost 8 bases. Germline V gives CDR1 DFQATT, CDR2 SNEGSKA (reference sequence). CDR3 length: 11 residues. In nucleotides, the CDR3 is TGCAGTGCTGGACAGGGAGGCGGCTACACCTTC. Its protein product is CSAGQGGGYTF.

The V and J genes are TRBV18 and TRBJ2-2; D is unresolved. This CDR3 is 12 amino acids long. The V and J ends lost 4 bases and 4 bases respectively, with 4 bases between them. Germline V lookup: CDR1 KGHSH, CDR2 LQKENI. The CDR3 nucleotides are TGTGCCAGCTCACTATTCACCGGGGAGCTGTTTTTT. Amino acid sequence: CASSLFTGELFF.

The chain combines TRBV27 with TRBJ2-1, with 11 bases matching TRBD2. The CDR3 covers 17 residues. The V gene end was trimmed by 2 bases and the J gene end by 0 bases; junction bases not matched to a gene: 3. Germline CDR1 reads MNHEY; CDR2 reads SMNVEV (reference sequence). CDR3 residues: CASSLITSGSSYNEQFF. Written as DNA, the CDR3 is TGTGCCAGCAGTTTAATTACTAGCGGGAGCTCCTACAATGAGCAGTTCTTC.

The rearrangement links TRBV7-8 to TRBJ2-1, with 9 nucleotides matching TRBD1. The ends lost 1 base at V and 7 bases at J; junction bases unmatched: 8. From germline, CDR1 is SGHVS and CDR2 FQNEAQ. This CDR3 region has 16 residues. CDR3 coding DNA: TGTGCCAGCAGCTTAGGTGGGACAGGGATGTATAATGAGCAGTTCTTC. It encodes CASSLGGTGMYNEQFF.

The rearrangement joins TRBV20-1 to TRBJ1-2; 8 bases align to TRBD1. This CDR3 has 12 residues. The germline CDR1 and CDR2 sequences are DFQATT and SNEGSKA (reference sequence). V shed 3 bases and J 7 bases; nucleotides not matched to a gene: 4. For the CDR3, the DNA is TGCAGTGCTAGTATGACAGGGGTTGGCTACACCTTC. The encoded protein is CSASMTGVGYTF.

V is TRBV12-3 or TRBV12-4 and J is TRBJ2-5, with D possibly TRBD1 on 6 matching bases. V dropped 8 bases and J dropped 1 base, with 17 bases sitting between them. This CDR3 has 15 residues. The CDR3 region has the DNA TGTGCCAGCCTGGGGGCTGATGTAGCCCAAGAGACCCAGTACTTC. Amino acid sequence: CASLGADVAQETQYF.

The chain employs TRBV14 and TRBJ2-7; unclear D gene. There are 14 residues in the CDR3. CDR1 is SGHDN, CDR2 FVKESK, per germline. Deletions cut 0 bases from V and 2 bases from J, with 8 bases between. CDR3 sequence reads: CASSQDYGPYEQYF. The CDR3 bases are TGTGCCAGCAGCCAAGATTACGGACCCTACGAGCAGTACTTC.

The rearrangement links TRBV27 to TRBJ2-7; 7 bases line up with TRBD2. The CDR3 is 14 residues long. Germline trimming cut 7 bases from V and 2 bases from J; bases unmatched to any gene: 8. Germline assignment: CDR1 MNHEY and CDR2 SMNVEV (reference sequence). The CDR3 sequence: CASTFSSGAYEQYF. CDR3 nucleotide sequence: TGTGCCAGCACCTTTTCTAGCGGCGCCTACGAGCAGTACTTC.

This CDR3 is CASEGPDVGETQYF. CDR3 bases: TGTGCCAGCGAGGGCCCCGACGTTGGGGAGACCCAGTACTTC. The chain has TRBV2 and TRBJ2-5; tentatively, D is TRBD2 (5 bases). The germline V gene encodes CDR1 SNHLY and CDR2 FYNNEI. Trimming removed 8 bases at V and 5 bases at J, with 18 bases between. CDR3 length equals 14 residues. Together with reference TRBV2 and TRBJ2-5, the CDR3 gives the full variable domain: EPEVTQTPSHQVTQMGQEVILRCVPISNHLYFYWYRQILGQKVEFLVSFYNNEISEKSEIFDDQFSVERPDGSNFTLKIRSTKLEDSAMYFCASEGPDVGETQYFGPGTRLLVL.

The chain links TRBV7-9 to TRBJ2-1; D unresolved. V lost 5 bases to trimming and J lost 1 base, with 12 bases between them. The CDR3 length is 15 residues. Germline V lookup: CDR1 SEHNR, CDR2 FQNEAQ (reference sequence). CDR3 sequence (DNA): TGTGCCAGCAGCCCGCCGGCGGTGTCCTACAATGAGCAGTTCTTC. Translated, it gives CASSPPAVSYNEQFF.

The V gene is TRBV20-1, the J gene TRBJ2-7; D gene ambiguous. The CDR3 runs to 12 residues. The germline V and J ends were trimmed by 2 bases and 5 bases, with 10 bases remaining between them. The germline V gene has CDR1 DFQATT and CDR2 SNEGSKA (reference sequence). The CDR3 nucleotides are TGCAGTGCTAGATTGTCGTCCCACGAGCAGTACTTC. Translation gives CSARLSSHEQYF.

The chain uses TRBV7-8 and TRBJ1-1; a possible D gene is TRBD1 (5 bases). The CDR3 loop spans 13 amino acids. Between the trimmed V and J ends, which lost 2 bases and 5 bases, there was a span of 9 bases. The V gene's germline CDR1 is SGHVS and CDR2 FQNEAQ. DNA for the CDR3: TGTGCCAGCAGCTTAAGGCGGGGGACTGAAGCTTTCTTT. This codes for CASSLRRGTEAFF.

This clonotype was recorded only once. The chain is built from TRBV20-1 and TRBJ2-3, with TRBD1 matching 7 bases. The CDR3 is 13 residues long. V shed 3 bases and J 8 bases; nucleotides not matched to a gene: 8. Per the germline V gene, CDR1 is DFQATT and CDR2 is SNEGSKA (reference sequence). CDR3 sequence reads: CSARRTGGGTQYF. CDR3 DNA sequence: TGCAGTGCTAGGCGGACAGGCGGAGGTACGCAGTATTTT.

The chain recombines TRBV6-1 with TRBJ1-5; no clear D. V lost 7 bases to trimming and J lost 7 bases, with 23 bases between them. This CDR3 region has 16 residues. Germline V gives CDR1 MNHNS, CDR2 SASEGT. In DNA form, the CDR3 reads TGTGCCAGCAAACTGGGAGCTGATGGCTTCCACCAGCCCCAGCATTTT. Protein product: CASKLGADGFHQPQHF.

The chain combines TRBV5-1 with TRBJ2-7; D possibly corresponds to TRBD1 (5 bases). Germline loops: CDR1 SGHRS, CDR2 YFSETQ. Deletions cut 5 bases from V and 0 bases from J, with 12 bases between. CDR3 length: 14 amino acids. The CDR3 coding sequence is TGCGCCAGCAGTCAGGGCCTCGGCTCCTACGAGCAGTACTTC. Its protein is CASSQGLGSYEQYF.

CDR3 region: CASSPQTGTSATYEQYF. In DNA, the CDR3 is TGTGCCAGCAGCCCACAAACCGGGACTAGCGCGACCTACGAGCAGTACTTC. The chain carries TRBV27 and TRBJ2-7; 10 bases line up with TRBD2. The germline V gene encodes CDR1 MNHEY and CDR2 SMNVEV (reference sequence). This CDR3 is built from 17 residues. J lost 2 bases, V lost 6 bases, and 13 bases had no gene match.

The V gene is TRBV9, the J gene TRBJ2-6; no definite D call. The length of the CDR3 is 15 residues. V was pared by 3 bases and J by 5 bases, with 12 bases between. Germline V gene data show CDR1 as SGDLS and CDR2 as YYNGEE. For the CDR3, the DNA is TGTGCCAGCAGCGCAAGTGGATCCCGGGCCAACGTCCTGACTTTC. Translating it yields CASSASGSRANVLTF.

The chain links TRBV12-3 or TRBV12-4 to TRBJ2-5, with TRBD2 matching over 7 bases. Germline trimming cut 2 bases from V and 5 bases from J; bases unmatched to any gene: 11. The CDR3 covers 16 residues. This CDR3 reads CASSLISAGAVETQYF. CDR3 DNA sequence: TGTGCCAGCAGTTTAATAAGCGCGGGAGCAGTGGAGACCCAGTACTTC.